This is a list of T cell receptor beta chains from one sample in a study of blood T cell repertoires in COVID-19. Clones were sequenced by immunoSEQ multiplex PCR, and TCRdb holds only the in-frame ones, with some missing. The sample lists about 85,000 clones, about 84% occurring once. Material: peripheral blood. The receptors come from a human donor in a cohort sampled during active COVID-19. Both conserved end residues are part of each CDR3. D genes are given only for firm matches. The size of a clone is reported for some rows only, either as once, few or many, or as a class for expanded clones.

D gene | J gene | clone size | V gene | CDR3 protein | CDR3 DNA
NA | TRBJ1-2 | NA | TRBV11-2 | CASSLEPAGGFGVF | TGTGCCAGCAGCTTAGAGCCGGCCGGGGGTTTTGGGGTCTTC
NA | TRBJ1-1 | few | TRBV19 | CASSARARDTEAFF | TGTGCCAGCAGTGCGAGGGCGCGGGACACTGAAGCTTTCTTT
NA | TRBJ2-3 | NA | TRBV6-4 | CASSGGSTDTQYF | TGTGCCAGCAGCGGGGGAAGCACAGATACGCAGTATTTT
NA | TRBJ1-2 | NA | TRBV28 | CASSTTGNYGYTF | TGTGCCAGCAGTACAACAGGGAACTATGGCTACACCTTC
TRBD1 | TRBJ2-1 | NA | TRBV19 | CASSIGRGRHEQFF | TGTGCCAGTAGTATAGGTAGGGGGCGGCATGAGCAGTTCTTC
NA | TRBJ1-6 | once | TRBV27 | CASSSSGGNNSPLHF | TGTGCCAGCAGTTCATCTGGGGGCAATAATTCACCCCTCCACTTT
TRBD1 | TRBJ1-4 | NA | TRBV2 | CAIGQTGGMEKLFF | TGTGCAATAGGGCAGACAGGGGGTATGGAAAAACTGTTTTTT
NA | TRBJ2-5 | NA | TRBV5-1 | CASSPQQGKQETQYF | TGCGCCAGCAGCCCACAACAGGGTAAACAAGAGACCCAGTACTTC
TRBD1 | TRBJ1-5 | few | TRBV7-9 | CASSRTDTGGNQPQHF | TGTGCCAGCAGCAGAACCGACACAGGGGGGAATCAGCCCCAGCATTTT
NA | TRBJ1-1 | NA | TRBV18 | CATGPGARTEAFF | TGTGCCACCGGACCAGGGGCGAGGACTGAAGCTTTCTTT
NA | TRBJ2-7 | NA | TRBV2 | CASRRDKPTYEQYF | TGTGCCAGCCGTCGGGACAAACCTACCTACGAGCAGTACTTC
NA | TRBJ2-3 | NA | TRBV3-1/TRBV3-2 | CASSQGHIGDTQYF | TGTGCCAGCAGCCAGGGACATATAGGGGATACGCAGTATTTT
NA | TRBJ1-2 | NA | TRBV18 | CASSPSRLPQGHGYTF | TGTGCCAGCTCACCGTCCAGGCTGCCCCAGGGGCATGGCTACACCTTC
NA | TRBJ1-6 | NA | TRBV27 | CASSLQVENSPLHF | TGTGCCAGCAGTTTACAGGTAGAAAATTCACCCCTCCACTTT
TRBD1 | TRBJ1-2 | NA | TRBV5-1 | CASSTGTGEGYTF | TGCGCCAGCAGCACCGGGACAGGGGAAGGCTACACCTTC
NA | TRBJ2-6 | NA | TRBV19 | CASSMSEGSGANVLTF | TGTGCCAGTAGTATGAGTGAGGGCTCTGGGGCCAACGTCCTGACTTTC
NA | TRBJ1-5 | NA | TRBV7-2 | CASSISQGAEDQPQHF | TGTGCCAGCAGCATATCACAGGGAGCGGAGGATCAGCCCCAGCATTTT
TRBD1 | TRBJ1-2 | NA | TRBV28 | CATPRTGRYGYTF | TGTGCCACCCCAAGGACAGGGAGGTATGGCTACACCTTC
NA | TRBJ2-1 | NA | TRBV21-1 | CASSSMTGDSYNEQFF | TGTGCCAGCAGCTCCATGACAGGGGACTCCTACAATGAGCAGTTCTTC
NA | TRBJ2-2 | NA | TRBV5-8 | CASSLLGATNTGELFF | TGTGCCAGCAGCTTATTAGGGGCGACGAACACCGGGGAGCTGTTTTTT
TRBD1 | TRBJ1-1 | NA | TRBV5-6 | CASSPEPTGSEAFF | TGTGCCAGCAGCCCCGAACCGACAGGGTCCGAAGCTTTCTTT
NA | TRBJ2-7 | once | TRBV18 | CASSPVRLDEQYF | TGTGCCAGCTCACCGGTCCGACTGGACGAGCAGTACTTC
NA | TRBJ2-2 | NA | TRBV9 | CASSVAGWTGELFF | TGTGCCAGCAGCGTAGCAGGGTGGACCGGGGAGCTGTTTTTT
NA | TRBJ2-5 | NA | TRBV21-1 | CASSKEIQGPAQETQYF | TGTGCCAGCAGCAAAGAAATCCAGGGGCCTGCCCAAGAGACCCAGTACTTC
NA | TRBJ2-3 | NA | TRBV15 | CATSREAGTDTQYF | TGTGCCACCAGCAGAGAAGCGGGCACAGATACGCAGTATTTT
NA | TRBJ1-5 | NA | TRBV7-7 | CASSLASRDSGLRGNQPQHF | TGTGCCAGCAGCCTCGCGTCTCGGGACTCAGGATTGAGGGGCAATCAGCCCCAGCATTTT
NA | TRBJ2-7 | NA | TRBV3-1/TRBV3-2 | CASSQAVEQYF | TGTGCCAGCAGCCAGGCGGTCGAGCAGTACTTC
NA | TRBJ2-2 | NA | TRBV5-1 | CASSLAGSNTGELFF | TGCGCCAGCAGCTTGGCAGGGTCCAACACCGGGGAGCTGTTTTTT
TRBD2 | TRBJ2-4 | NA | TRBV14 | CASSQGLAGIAKNIQYF | TGTGCCAGCAGCCAGGGACTAGCGGGGATAGCCAAAAACATTCAGTACTTC
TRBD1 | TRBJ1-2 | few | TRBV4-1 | CASSQEIQGKYYGYTF | TGCGCCAGCAGCCAAGAAATACAGGGGAAGTACTATGGCTACACCTTC
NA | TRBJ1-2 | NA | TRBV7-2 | CASSLVGGGKDYGYTF | TGTGCCAGCAGCTTAGTAGGGGGGGGAAAGGACTATGGCTACACCTTC
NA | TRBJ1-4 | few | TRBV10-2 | CASSESGGFGEKLFF | TGCGCCAGCAGTGAGTCTGGGGGGTTTGGTGAAAAACTGTTTTTT
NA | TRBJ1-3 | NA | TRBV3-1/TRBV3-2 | CASSQRAGNTIYF | TGTGCCAGCAGCCAGAGGGCCGGAAACACCATATATTTT